This T cell receptor (beta chain) emerged from a study of blood T cell repertoires in COVID-19. Across the study: The United States, Italy and Spain provided the acute and convalescent COVID-19 samples.

Study processing details: From reference gene primer amplification, estimates of nucleated cell counts were derived. This table comes from immunoSEQ multiplex PCR, and its TCRdb copy is limited to in-frame clones, with some not included. Clone size and the V and J calls come from that table; the DNA yielded D and trimming. The table lists approximately 180,000 clones, 89% of them singletons. The CDR3 is made up of 14 amino acids. From germline, CDR1 is SGHDN and CDR2 FVKESK. Trimming cost V 2 bases and J 11 bases; bases outside gene matches: 11. Adults between about 18 and 89 years of age took part from under 25 US areas. Cohorts were assigned according to the clinical history that participants reported.

Sequencing input: PBMCs or T cells enriched from blood (not recorded which). This chain uses TRBV14 with TRBJ1-1; 7 nucleotides line up with TRBD1. This TCR derives from a woman aged 40 to 50 with acute COVID-19. The CDR3, as DNA: TGTGCCAGCAGCCAACTAAACAGGGGAGGCGGTGCTTTCTTT. Its protein is CASSQLNRGGGAFF. Supplemented by reference TRBV14 and TRBJ1-1, the full variable domain reads EAGVTQFPSHSVIEKGQTVTLRCDPISGHDNLYWYRRVMGKEIKFLLHFVKESKQDESGMPNNRFLAERTGGTYSTLKVQPAELEDSGVYFCASSQLNRGGGAFFGQGTRLTVV.